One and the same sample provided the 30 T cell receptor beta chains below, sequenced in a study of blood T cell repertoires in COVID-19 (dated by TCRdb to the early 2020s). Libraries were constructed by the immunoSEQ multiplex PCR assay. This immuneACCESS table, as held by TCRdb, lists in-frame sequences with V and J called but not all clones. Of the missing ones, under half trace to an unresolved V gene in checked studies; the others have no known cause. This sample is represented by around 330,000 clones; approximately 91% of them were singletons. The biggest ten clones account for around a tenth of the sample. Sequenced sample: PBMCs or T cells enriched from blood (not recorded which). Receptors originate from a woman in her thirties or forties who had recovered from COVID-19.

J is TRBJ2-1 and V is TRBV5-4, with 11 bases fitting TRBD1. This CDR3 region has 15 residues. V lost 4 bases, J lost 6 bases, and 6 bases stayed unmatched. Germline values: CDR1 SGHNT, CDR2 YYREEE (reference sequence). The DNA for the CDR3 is TGTGCCAGCAGCCCGCCGGACAGGGGGCTCAATGAGCAGTTCTTC. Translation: CASSPPDRGLNEQFF.

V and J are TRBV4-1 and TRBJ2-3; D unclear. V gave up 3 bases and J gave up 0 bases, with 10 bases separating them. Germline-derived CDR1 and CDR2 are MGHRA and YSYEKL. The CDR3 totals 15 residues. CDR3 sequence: CASSHRSTSTDTQYF. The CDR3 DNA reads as TGCGCCAGCAGCCACCGGTCAACTAGCACAGATACGCAGTATTTT.

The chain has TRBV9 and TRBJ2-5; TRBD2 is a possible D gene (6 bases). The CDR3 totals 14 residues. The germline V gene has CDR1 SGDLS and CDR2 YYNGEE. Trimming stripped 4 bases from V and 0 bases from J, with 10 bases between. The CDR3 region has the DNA TGTGCCAGCAGCCCCGGCGGGAACCAAGAGACCCAGTACTTC. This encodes CASSPGGNQETQYF.

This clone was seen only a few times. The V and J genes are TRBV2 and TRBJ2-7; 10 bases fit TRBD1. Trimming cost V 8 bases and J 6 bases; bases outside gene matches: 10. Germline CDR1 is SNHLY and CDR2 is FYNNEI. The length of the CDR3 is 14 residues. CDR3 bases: TGTGCCAGCGGGTCCGGGACAGGGGCGGGCGAGCAGTACTTC. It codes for CASGSGTGAGEQYF.

CDR3 residues: CSVSDTSRSYEQYF. CDR3 nucleotides: TGCAGCGTCTCCGACACAAGCCGCTCCTACGAGCAGTACTTC. The V call is TRBV29-1, the J call TRBJ2-7; D is uncertain. V lost 6 bases and J lost 0, with 15 bases in between. This CDR3 is 14 amino acids long. Looked up from germline, CDR1 is SQVTM and CDR2 is ANQGSEA.

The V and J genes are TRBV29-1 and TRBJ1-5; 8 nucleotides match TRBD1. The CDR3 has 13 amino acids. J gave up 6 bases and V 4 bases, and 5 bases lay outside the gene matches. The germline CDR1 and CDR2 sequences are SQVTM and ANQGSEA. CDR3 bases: TGCAGCGTTGGAGGGACAGGAGGTCAGCCCCAGCATTTT. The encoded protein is CSVGGTGGQPQHF.

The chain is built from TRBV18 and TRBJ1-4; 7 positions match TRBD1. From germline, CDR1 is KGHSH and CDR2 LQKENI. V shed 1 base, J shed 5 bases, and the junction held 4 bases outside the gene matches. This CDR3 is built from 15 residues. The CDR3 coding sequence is TGTGCCAGCTCACCACTCACAGGGGTAAATGAAAAACTGTTTTTT. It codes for CASSPLTGVNEKLFF.

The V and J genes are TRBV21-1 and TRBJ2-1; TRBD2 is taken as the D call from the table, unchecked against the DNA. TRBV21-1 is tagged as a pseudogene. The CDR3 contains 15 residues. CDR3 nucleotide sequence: TGTGCCAGCGGTTGGTCGGGGGAGTACTACAATGAGCAGTTCTTC. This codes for CASGWSGEYYNEQFF.

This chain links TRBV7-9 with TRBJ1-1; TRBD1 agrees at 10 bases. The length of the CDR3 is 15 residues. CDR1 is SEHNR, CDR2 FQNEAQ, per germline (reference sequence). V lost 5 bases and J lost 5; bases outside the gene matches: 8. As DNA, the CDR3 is TGTGCCAGCAGCAACGACGACAGGGGGCGGACTGAAGCTTTCTTT. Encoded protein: CASSNDDRGRTEAFF.

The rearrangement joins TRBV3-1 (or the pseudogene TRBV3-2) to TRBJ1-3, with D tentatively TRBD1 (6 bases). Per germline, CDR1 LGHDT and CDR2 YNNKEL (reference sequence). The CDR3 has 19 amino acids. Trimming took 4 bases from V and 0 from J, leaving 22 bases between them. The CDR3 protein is CASSRSRHRETASGNTIYF. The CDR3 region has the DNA TGTGCCAGCAGCCGTTCACGTCACAGGGAGACGGCCTCTGGAAACACCATATATTTT.

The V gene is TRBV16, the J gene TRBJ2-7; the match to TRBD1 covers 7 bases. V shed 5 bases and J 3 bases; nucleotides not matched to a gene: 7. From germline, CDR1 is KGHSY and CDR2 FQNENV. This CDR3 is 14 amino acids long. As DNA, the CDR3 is TGTGCCAGCAGCGGGAACAGGGGTCGCTACGAGCAGTACTTC. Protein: CASSGNRGRYEQYF.

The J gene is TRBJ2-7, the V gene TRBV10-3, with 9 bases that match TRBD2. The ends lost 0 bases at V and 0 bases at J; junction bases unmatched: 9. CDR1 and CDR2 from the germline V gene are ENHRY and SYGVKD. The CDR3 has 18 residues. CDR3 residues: CAISESGEAGGFSYEQYF. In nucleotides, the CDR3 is TGTGCCATCAGTGAGTCGGGTGAAGCGGGGGGCTTCTCCTACGAGCAGTACTTC.

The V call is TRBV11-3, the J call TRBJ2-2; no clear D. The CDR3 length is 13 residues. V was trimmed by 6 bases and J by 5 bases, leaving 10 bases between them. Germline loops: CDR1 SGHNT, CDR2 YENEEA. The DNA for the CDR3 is TGTGCCAGCAGAAGTAGAAGAACCGGGGAGCTGTTTTTT. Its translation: CASRSRRTGELFF.

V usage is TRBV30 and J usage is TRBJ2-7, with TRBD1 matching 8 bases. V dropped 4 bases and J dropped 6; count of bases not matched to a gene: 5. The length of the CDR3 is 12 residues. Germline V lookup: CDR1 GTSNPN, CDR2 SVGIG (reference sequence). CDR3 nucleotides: TGTGCCTGGAACGGACAGGGCAGCGAGCAGTACTTC. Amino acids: CAWNGQGSEQYF.

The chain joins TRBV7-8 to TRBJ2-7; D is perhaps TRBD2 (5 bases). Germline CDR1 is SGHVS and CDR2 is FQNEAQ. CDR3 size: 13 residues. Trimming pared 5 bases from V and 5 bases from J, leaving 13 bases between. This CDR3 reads CASSAKRAHEQYF. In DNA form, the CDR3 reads TGTGCCAGCAGCGCCAAGAGGGCCCACGAGCAGTACTTC.

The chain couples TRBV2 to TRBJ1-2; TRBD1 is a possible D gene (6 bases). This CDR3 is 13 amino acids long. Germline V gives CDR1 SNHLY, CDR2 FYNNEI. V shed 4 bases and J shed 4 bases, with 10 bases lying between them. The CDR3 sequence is CASSANRVYGYTF. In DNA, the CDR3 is TGTGCCAGCAGTGCGAACAGGGTCTATGGCTACACCTTC.

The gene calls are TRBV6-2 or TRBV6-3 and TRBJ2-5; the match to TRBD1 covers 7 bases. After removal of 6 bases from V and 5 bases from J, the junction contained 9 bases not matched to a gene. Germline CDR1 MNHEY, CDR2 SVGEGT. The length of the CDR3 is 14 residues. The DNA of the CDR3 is TGTGCCAGCAGCGATTTTACAGGGGTGGAGACCCAGTACTTC. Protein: CASSDFTGVETQYF.

This chain's CDR3 is CSVDRGHTEAFF. The DNA of the CDR3 is TGCAGCGTTGACAGGGGGCACACTGAAGCTTTCTTT. This chain links TRBV29-1 with TRBJ1-1; 8 nucleotides agree with TRBD1. CDR3 length: 12 residues. From germline, CDR1 is SQVTM and CDR2 ANQGSEA. Losses at the gene ends were 3 bases for V and 3 bases for J; bases not matched to a gene: 0.

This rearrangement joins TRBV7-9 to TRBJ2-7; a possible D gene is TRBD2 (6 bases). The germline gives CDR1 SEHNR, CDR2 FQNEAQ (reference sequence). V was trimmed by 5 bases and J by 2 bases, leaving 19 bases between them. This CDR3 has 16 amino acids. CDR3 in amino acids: CASSAQAGPATYEQYF. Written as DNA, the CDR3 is TGTGCCAGCAGCGCGCAAGCGGGCCCGGCCACCTACGAGCAGTACTTC. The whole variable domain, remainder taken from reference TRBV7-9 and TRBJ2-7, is DTGVSQNPRHKITKRGQNVTFRCDPISEHNRLYWYRQTLGQGPEFLTYFQNEAQLEKSRLLSDRFSAERPKGSFSTLEIQRTEQGDSAMYLCASSAQAGPATYEQYFGPGTRLTVT.

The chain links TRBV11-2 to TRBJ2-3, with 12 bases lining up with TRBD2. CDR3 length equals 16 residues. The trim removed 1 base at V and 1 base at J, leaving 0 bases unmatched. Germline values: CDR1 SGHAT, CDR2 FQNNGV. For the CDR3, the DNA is TGTGCCAGCAGCTTAGGACTAGCGGGGGGCACAGATACGCAGTATTTT. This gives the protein CASSLGLAGGTDTQYF.

CDR3 region: CASSPGRFQETQYF. Here the CDR3 DNA reads TGTGCCAGCTCACCAGGCAGATTTCAAGAGACCCAGTACTTC. The chain carries TRBV18 and TRBJ2-5; D remains unclear. Germline V CDR1 and CDR2: KGHSH, LQKENI. The CDR3 spans 14 residues. Trimming removed 2 bases at V and 2 bases at J, with 9 bases between.

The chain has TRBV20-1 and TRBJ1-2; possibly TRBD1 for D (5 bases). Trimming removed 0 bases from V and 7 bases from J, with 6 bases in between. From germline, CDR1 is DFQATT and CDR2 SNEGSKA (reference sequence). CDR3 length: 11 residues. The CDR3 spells CSAREGVGYTF. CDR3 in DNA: TGCAGTGCTAGAGAAGGGGTTGGCTACACCTTC.

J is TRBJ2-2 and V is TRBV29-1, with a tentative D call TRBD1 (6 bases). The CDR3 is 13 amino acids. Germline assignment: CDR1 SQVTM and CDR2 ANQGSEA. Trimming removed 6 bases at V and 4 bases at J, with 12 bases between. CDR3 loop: CSVVTQGTGELFF. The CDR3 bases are TGCAGCGTCGTTACACAGGGCACCGGGGAGCTGTTTTTT.

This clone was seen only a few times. DNA for the CDR3: TGTGCCAGCAGTTTGTGGGGGGACTATGGCTACACCTTC. This sequence encodes CASSLWGDYGYTF. The rearrangement uses TRBV28 and TRBJ1-2; TRBD1 is a possible D gene (5 bases). CDR1 MDHEN and CDR2 SYDVKM come from the germline V gene. V was cut by 3 bases and J by 3 bases, with 8 bases left in between. The CDR3 consists of 13 residues.

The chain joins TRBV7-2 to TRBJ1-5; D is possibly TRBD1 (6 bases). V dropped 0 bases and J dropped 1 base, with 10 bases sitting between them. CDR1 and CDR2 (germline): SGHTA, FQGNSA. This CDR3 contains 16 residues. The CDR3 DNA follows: TGTGCCAGCAGCTTAGCCTCGACAGGAAGCAATCAGCCCCAGCATTTT. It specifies CASSLASTGSNQPQHF.

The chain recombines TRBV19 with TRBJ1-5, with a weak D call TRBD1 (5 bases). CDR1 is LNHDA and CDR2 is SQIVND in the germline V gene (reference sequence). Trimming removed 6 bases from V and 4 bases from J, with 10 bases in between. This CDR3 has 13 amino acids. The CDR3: CASSGTANQPQHF. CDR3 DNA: TGTGCCAGTAGCGGGACTGCAAATCAGCCCCAGCATTTT. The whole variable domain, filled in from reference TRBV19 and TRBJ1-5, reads DGGITQSPKYLFRKEGQNVTLSCEQNLNHDAMYWYRQDPGQGLRLIYYSQIVNDFQKGDIAEGYSVSREKKESFPLTVTSAQKNPTAFYLCASSGTANQPQHFGDGTRLSIL.

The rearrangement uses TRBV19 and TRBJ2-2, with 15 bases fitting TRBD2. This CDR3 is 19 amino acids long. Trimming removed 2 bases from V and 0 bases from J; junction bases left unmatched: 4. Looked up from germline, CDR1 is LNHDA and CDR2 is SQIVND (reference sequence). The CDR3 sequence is CASSIRGLAGGANTGELFF. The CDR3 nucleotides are TGTGCCAGTAGTATAAGGGGACTAGCGGGAGGAGCGAACACCGGGGAGCTGTTTTTT.

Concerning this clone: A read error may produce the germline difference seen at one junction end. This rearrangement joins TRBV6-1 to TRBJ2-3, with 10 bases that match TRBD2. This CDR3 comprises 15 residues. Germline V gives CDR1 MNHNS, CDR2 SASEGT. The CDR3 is CASSQAGGRVDTQYF. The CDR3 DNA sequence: TGTGCCAGCAGTCAAGCGGGAGGGAGGGTAGATACGCAGTATTTT.

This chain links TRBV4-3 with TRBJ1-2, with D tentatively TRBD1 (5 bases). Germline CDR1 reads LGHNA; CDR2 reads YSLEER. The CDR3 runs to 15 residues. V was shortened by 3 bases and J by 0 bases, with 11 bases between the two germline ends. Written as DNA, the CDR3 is TGCGCCAGCAGCCAGGTGGGGGGTTCTAACTATGGCTACACCTTC. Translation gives CASSQVGGSNYGYTF.

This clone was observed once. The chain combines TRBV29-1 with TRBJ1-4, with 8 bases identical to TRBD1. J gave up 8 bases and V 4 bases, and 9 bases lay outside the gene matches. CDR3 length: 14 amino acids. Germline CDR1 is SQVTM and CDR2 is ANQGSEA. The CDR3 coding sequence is TGCAGCGTTGGGTTATCAGGGGGCAACGAAAAACTGTTTTTT. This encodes CSVGLSGGNEKLFF.